A single sample is the source of the 10 T cell receptor beta chains below, sequenced in a study of T cell responses to AZD1222 COVID-19 vaccine. Using immunoSEQ multiplex PCR, the repertoire was profiled, and TCRdb retains in-frame clones only, with some absent. The sample consists of over 150,000 clones, about nine tenths of them appearing once. Specimen: peripheral blood, collected on day 0 of AZD1222 vaccination. These receptors were taken from an adult in good health.

The chain has TRBV6-1 and TRBJ1-2; D gene unclear. The CDR3 spans 13 residues. Germline V CDR1 and CDR2: MNHNS, SASEGT. V lost 2 bases and J lost 9, with 13 bases in between. CDR3: CASSETRPGSYTF. The CDR3 DNA follows: TGTGCCAGCAGTGAAACAAGGCCGGGAAGCTACACCTTC.

The J gene is TRBJ1-2, the V gene TRBV7-3; D unresolved. Germline CDR1 reads SGHTA; CDR2 reads FQGTGA. This CDR3 is 18 amino acids long. Trimming stripped 3 bases from V and 8 bases from J, with 28 bases between. CDR3 sequence: CASSLGQEQSFNAGGYTF. The CDR3 DNA follows: TGTGCCAGCAGCTTGGGTCAGGAACAGTCTTTTAACGCGGGGGGCTACACCTTC.

This clone was counted a single time. The CDR3, as DNA: TGCGCCAGCAGTCTAGCGAATAGGGGGCTAAGGAGCAATCAGCCCCAGCATTTT. This sequence encodes CASSLANRGLRSNQPQHF. This chain joins TRBV23-1 and TRBJ1-5, with TRBD1 matching 7 bases. TRBV23-1 is an ORF, with its function uncertain. The CDR3 spans 18 residues. With 4 bases clipped from V and 1 base from J, the junction kept 13 bases outside the gene matches.

The CDR3 reads CASSPGSKANYGYTF. CDR3 DNA sequence: TGTGCCAGCAGTCCCGGGTCGAAAGCTAACTATGGCTACACCTTC. V and J are TRBV6-5 and TRBJ1-2, with unresolved D. Deletions cut 5 bases from V and 0 bases from J, with 13 bases between. The CDR3 extends over 15 amino acids. Germline V lookup: CDR1 MNHEY, CDR2 SVGAGI.

The table lists this clone with a count of one. This chain connects TRBV6-5 to TRBJ1-2, with D uncertain. Germline V CDR1 and CDR2: MNHEY, SVGAGI. The CDR3 runs to 15 residues. The V end was cut by 6 bases, the J end by 1 base, with 15 bases between. CDR3 in amino acids: CASSRPRTHNYGYTF. The CDR3 bases are TGTGCCAGCAGCCGCCCCCGAACCCATAACTATGGCTACACCTTC.

The V call is TRBV9, the J call TRBJ1-1; 12 nucleotides match TRBD1. This CDR3 has 15 residues. Germline V gene sequence: CDR1 SGDLS, CDR2 YYNGEE. V shed 4 bases and J 5 bases; nucleotides not matched to a gene: 6. CDR3 nucleotide sequence: TGTGCCAGCAGCCCGGGGACAGGGGGCTATACTGAAGCTTTCTTT. As protein: CASSPGTGGYTEAFF.

The CDR3 region is CASSLGGTISYEQYF. In DNA form, the CDR3 reads TGCGCCAGCAGCTTGGGAGGGACCATCTCCTACGAGCAGTACTTC. This chain joins TRBV5-1 and TRBJ2-7; either TRBD1 or TRBD2 may fit D (5 bases each). Trimming left V 0 bases short and J 0 bases short, with 10 bases between. The CDR3 consists of 15 residues. Germline lookup yields CDR1 SGHRS and CDR2 YFSETQ.

This chain joins TRBV27 and TRBJ2-2, with D tentatively TRBD1 (5 bases). V lost 3 bases and J 3 bases, leaving 8 bases between the germline ends. The CDR3 extends over 14 amino acids. Germline V lookup: CDR1 MNHEY, CDR2 SMNVEV (reference sequence). The CDR3 nucleotides are TGTGCCAGCAGTTTTGCAGGGTACACCGGGGAGCTGTTTTTT. Translation: CASSFAGYTGELFF.

This clone was seen once. The rearrangement joins TRBV7-9 to TRBJ2-1; unclear D gene. Trimming shortened V by 5 bases and J by 0 bases, and 11 bases separated the two germline ends. The CDR3 sequence is 15 residues long. CDR1 and CDR2 (germline): SEHNR, FQNEAQ (reference sequence). CDR3: CASSNGLRSYNEQFF. CDR3 DNA: TGTGCCAGCAGCAATGGGCTCCGCTCCTACAATGAGCAGTTCTTC.

This clone appeared a single time. The rearrangement joins TRBV6-5 to TRBJ1-5, with 7 bases fitting TRBD1. Trimming cost V 6 bases and J 1 base; bases outside gene matches: 3. The CDR3 has 14 amino acids. Germline V gene sequence: CDR1 MNHEY, CDR2 SVGAGI. The CDR3 reads CASRLDRSNQPQHF. As DNA, the CDR3 is TGTGCCAGCAGACTGGACAGGAGCAATCAGCCCCAGCATTTT.